This TCR beta chain was captured in a study of blood T cell repertoires in COVID-19. TCRdb's copy holds only in-frame clones and misses some; the assay was immunoSEQ multiplex PCR. The table includes fewer than 300,000 clones, about four fifths detected once. V lost 3 bases and J lost 2, with 13 bases in between. The CDR3 sequence is 16 residues long. CDR1 and CDR2 (germline): KGHDR, SFDVKD. Participant age was roughly 18 to 95 years, and participants resided in fewer than 30 US areas. Researchers sorted participants into cohorts using their self-reported clinical history. The TCR originated in a man in his forties or fifties who had been exposed to COVID-19. The rearrangement uses TRBV24-1 and TRBJ2-1; D gene ambiguous. Sequences were obtained from PBMCs or T cells enriched from blood (not recorded which). The CDR3: CATSDIYGFTYNEQFF. The DNA of the CDR3 is TGTGCCACCAGTGATATCTACGGGTTCACCTACAATGAGCAGTTCTTC.